This T cell receptor beta chain is drawn from a study of neurological immune-mediated disorders. General observations from the study: Neither clinical nor MRI features were associated with the multiple sclerosis repertoire cluster.

TCRdb recomputed calls from the 5' RACE reads with MiXCR, one row per CDR3 protein. The sample has under 100,000 distinct CDR3 sequences; under 4.5% are singletons. This clonotype was counted ten times or more. The antigen is not known. Time point: longitudinal time-point 3. The CDR3 sequence is 13 residues long. Germline CDR1 and CDR2: SQVTM and ANQGSEA. V was trimmed by 3 bases and J by 5 bases, leaving 14 bases between them. The source material was PBMCs. V usage is TRBV29-1 and J usage is TRBJ2-7; D gene uncertain. This TCR was sampled from a woman aged 60 to 75 with multiple sclerosis. The CDR3 region is CSVDGPWSDEQYF. CDR3 nucleotides: TGCAGCGTTGATGGGCCCTGGAGCGACGAGCAGTACTTC.